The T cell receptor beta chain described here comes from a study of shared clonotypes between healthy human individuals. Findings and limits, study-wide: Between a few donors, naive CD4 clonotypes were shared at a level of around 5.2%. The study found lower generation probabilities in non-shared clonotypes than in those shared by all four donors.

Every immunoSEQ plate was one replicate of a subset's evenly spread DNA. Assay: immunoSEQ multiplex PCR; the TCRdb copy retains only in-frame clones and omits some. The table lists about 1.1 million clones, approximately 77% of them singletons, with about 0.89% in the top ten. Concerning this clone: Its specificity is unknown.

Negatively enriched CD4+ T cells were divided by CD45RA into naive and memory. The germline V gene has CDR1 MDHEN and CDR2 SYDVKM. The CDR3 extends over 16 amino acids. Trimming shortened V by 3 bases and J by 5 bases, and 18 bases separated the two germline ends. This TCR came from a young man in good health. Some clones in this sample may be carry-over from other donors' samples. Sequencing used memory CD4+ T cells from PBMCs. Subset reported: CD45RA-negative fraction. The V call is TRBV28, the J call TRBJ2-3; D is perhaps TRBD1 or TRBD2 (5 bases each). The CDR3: CASSFAGTLVQDTQYF. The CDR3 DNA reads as TGTGCCAGCAGTTTTGCAGGGACCTTAGTTCAAGATACGCAGTATTTT.